This T cell receptor beta chain was recorded in a study of OX40 agonist ivuxolimab in advanced cancers. As concerns this clone: The antigen is unknown.

The repertoire was sequenced with immunoSEQ multiplex PCR; TCRdb's copy has only in-frame clones and lacks some. The sample records 65,000 to 70,000 clones, nearly 85% being singletons. Germline CDR1 is SEHNR and CDR2 is FQNEAQ (reference sequence). Trimming at V came to 5 bases and at J to 3 bases, leaving 6 bases not matched to a gene. CDR3 length equals 14 residues. Overall study findings and caveats: On average, a greater number of expanded clones characterised CD8+ T cells relative to CD4+.

The V gene is TRBV7-9, the J gene TRBJ2-7; 8 bases align to TRBD1. Material: CD4+ or CD8+ T cells sorted from blood, obtained in a trial of the OX40 agonist ivuxolimab. The TCR sequence derives from an adult with an advanced solid tumor such as melanoma, head and neck, liver or kidney cancer. The CDR3 loop reads CASSTGTGHYEQYV. CDR3 nucleotide sequence: TGTGCCAGCAGCACCGGGACAGGACACTACGAGCAGTACGTC.